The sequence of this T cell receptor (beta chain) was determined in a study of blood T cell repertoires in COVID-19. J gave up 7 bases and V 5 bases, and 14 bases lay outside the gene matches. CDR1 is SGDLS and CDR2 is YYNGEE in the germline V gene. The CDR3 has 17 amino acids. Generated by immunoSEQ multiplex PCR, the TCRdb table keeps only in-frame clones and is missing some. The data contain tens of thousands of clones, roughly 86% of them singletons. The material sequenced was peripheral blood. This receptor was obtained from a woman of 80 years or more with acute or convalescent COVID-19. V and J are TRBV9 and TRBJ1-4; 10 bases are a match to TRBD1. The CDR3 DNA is TGTGCCAGCAGTCCCCCGGGACAGGGGCTTCAGAGTGAAAAACTGTTTTTT. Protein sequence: CASSPPGQGLQSEKLFF.